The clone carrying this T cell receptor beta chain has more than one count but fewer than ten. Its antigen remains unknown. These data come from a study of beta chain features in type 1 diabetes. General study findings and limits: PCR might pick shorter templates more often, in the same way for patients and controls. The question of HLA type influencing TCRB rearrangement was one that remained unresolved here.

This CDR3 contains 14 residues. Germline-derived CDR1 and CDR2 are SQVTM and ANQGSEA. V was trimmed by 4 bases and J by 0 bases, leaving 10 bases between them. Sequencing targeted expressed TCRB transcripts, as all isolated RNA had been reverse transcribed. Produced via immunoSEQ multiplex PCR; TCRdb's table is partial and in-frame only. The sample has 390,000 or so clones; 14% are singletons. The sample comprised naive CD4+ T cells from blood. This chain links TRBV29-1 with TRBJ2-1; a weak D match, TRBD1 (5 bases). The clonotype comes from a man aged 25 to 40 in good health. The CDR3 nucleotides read TGCAGCGTTGCGACAGCCAGCTCCTACAATGAGCAGTTCTTC. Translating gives CSVATASSYNEQFF.